This TCR beta chain originates from a study of persistence of HIV-infected CD4 T cells. Study-wide context: Suppressive ART had lasted a median of around eight years.

The stimulus was lysate of CMV-infected fibroblasts, about 10 ug/mL. Sorted nonresponding memory CD4+ T cells were CD40L-negative, CD69-negative, CD45RO-high. Adults with HIV-1 started suppressive ART while chronically infected. Overall study findings and caveats: Proviral oligoclonality tracked with TCR oligoclonality within the same sorted cells.

For this clone: The antigen remains unidentified.

This was the immunoSEQ version 4 assay in survey mode. The assay was immunoSEQ multiplex PCR, and TCRdb's table has in-frame clones only and misses some. The sample includes tens of thousands of clones, 82% of them seen just once. Source: CD4+ T cells sorted from PBMCs after approximately 18-hour stimulation, taken from a patient who received antiretroviral therapy. The receptor was isolated from an adult woman with HIV who was CMV-seropositive.

The CDR3, as DNA: TGTGCCTGGAGTCCGGGACCCCGGCCCATGTATAGCAATCAGCCCCAGCATTTT. The encoded protein is CAWSPGPRPMYSNQPQHF. V gene TRBV30 combines with J gene TRBJ1-5; maybe TRBD1 (5 bases). Looked up from germline, CDR1 is GTSNPN and CDR2 is SVGIG (reference sequence). Trimming cost V 2 bases and J 0 bases, with 20 bases left between them. The CDR3 totals 18 residues.